These 10 T cell receptor beta chains originate from one sample sequenced in a study of blood T cell repertoires in COVID-19. TCRdb's table, derived via immunoSEQ multiplex PCR, lists solely in-frame clones and lacks some. The table records 400,000 or so clones, more than 70% of them present only once. Sequencing input: PBMCs or T cells enriched from blood (not recorded which). These receptors were obtained from a man aged 35 to 55 in a cohort exposed to, infected with or recovered from COVID-19 (not recorded which).

A few counts support this clone. The chain uses TRBV10-1 and TRBJ2-7, with 7 bases lining up with TRBD1. Unmatched junction bases numbered 11, after V lost 10 bases and J lost 5 bases. There are 13 residues in the CDR3. Germline values: CDR1 WNHNN, CDR2 SYGVQD (reference sequence). For the CDR3, the DNA is TGCGCCACCCAGACAGGGCAGTCCAACGAGCAGTACTTC. Residues: CATQTGQSNEQYF.

The chain links TRBV6-5 to TRBJ1-2; D is unresolved. Germline V gene lookup returns CDR1 MNHEY and CDR2 SVGAGI. Trimming pared 8 bases from V and 4 bases from J, leaving 11 bases between. The CDR3 is made up of 12 amino acids. The chain's CDR3 is CASGRHGYGYTF. The CDR3 nucleotides are TGTGCCAGCGGTCGACATGGCTATGGCTACACCTTC.

The chain recombines TRBV20-1 with TRBJ2-1, with 9 bases identical to TRBD2. V lost 3 bases, J lost 8 bases, and 17 bases stayed unmatched. CDR1 and CDR2 (germline): DFQATT, SNEGSKA (reference sequence). This CDR3 has 17 residues. CDR3 in amino acids: CSASPLAGRGSKDEQFF. The CDR3 DNA reads TGCAGTGCTAGTCCCCTAGCGGGGAGGGGGTCGAAGGATGAGCAGTTCTTC.

This clone was seen only a few times. This chain links TRBV14 with TRBJ1-1; no firm D call. CDR3 length: 14 residues. The ends were cut back, 5 bases at V and 1 base at J, with 11 bases in the middle. Germline V gene sequence: CDR1 SGHDN, CDR2 FVKESK. The CDR3 bases are TGTGCCAGCAGCACCTTACGGGAGAACACTGAAGCTTTCTTT. Amino acids: CASSTLRENTEAFF.

J is TRBJ2-5 and V is TRBV14; the match to TRBD1 covers 7 bases. This CDR3 contains 16 residues. CDR1 SGHDN and CDR2 FVKESK come from the germline V gene. The ends lost 1 base at V and 2 bases at J; junction bases unmatched: 7. The DNA for the CDR3 is TGTGCCAGCAGCCAAGGAGCCGGGACAGTTCAAGAGACCCAGTACTTC. It yields the protein CASSQGAGTVQETQYF.

J is TRBJ1-1 and V is TRBV10-3, with 7 bases lining up with TRBD1. This CDR3 has 14 amino acids. Germline CDR1 is ENHRY and CDR2 is SYGVKD. The trim removed 5 bases at V and 3 bases at J, leaving 6 bases unmatched. The CDR3: CAISPKQGYTEAFF. The CDR3 DNA reads TGTGCCATCAGTCCTAAACAGGGGTACACTGAAGCTTTCTTT.

This clone was recorded once. CDR3 loop: CASSSGQGAKLFF. In DNA form, the CDR3 reads TGTGCCAGCAGTTCCGGACAGGGGGCAAAACTGTTTTTT. The V gene is TRBV28, the J gene TRBJ1-4, with 11 nucleotides matching TRBD1. Germline values: CDR1 MDHEN, CDR2 SYDVKM. The length of the CDR3 is 13 residues. V gave up 4 bases and J gave up 10 bases; unmatched junction bases: 2. The full variable domain, completed using reference TRBV28 and TRBJ1-4, is DVKVTQSSRYLVKRTGEKVFLECVQDMDHENMFWYRQDPGLGLRLIYFSYDVKMKEKGDIPEGYSVSREKKERFSLILESASTNQTSMYLCASSSGQGAKLFFGSGTQLSVL.

Note on this clone: Other DNA sequences in the same sample also yield this CDR3. This chain uses TRBV27 with TRBJ1-1; no definite D call. The V end was cut by 6 bases, the J end by 4 bases, with 12 bases between. This CDR3 spans 13 amino acids. CDR1 and CDR2 from the germline V gene are MNHEY and SMNVEV (reference sequence). The CDR3 sequence is CASSPTRGTEAFF. The CDR3 coding sequence is TGTGCCAGCAGCCCCACTCGGGGCACTGAAGCTTTCTTT.

This chain uses TRBV2 with TRBJ2-1; a weak D match, TRBD2 (6 bases). The CDR3 is 14 amino acids. Germline CDR1 reads SNHLY; CDR2 reads FYNNEI. Trimming left V 6 bases short and J 7 bases short, with 16 bases between. The CDR3 bases are TGTGCCAGCAGGGTATCCTCTAGCGTAAATGAGCAGTTCTTC. This encodes CASRVSSSVNEQFF.

The J gene is TRBJ2-1, the V gene TRBV15; a possible D gene is TRBD2 (6 bases). CDR1 is LNHNV, CDR2 YYDKDF, per germline (reference sequence). This CDR3 is 14 amino acids long. With 3 bases removed from V and 0 bases from J, the gap between germline ends came to 6 bases. The CDR3 bases are TGTGCCACCAGCAGGGGGGGCTCCTACAATGAGCAGTTCTTC. This translates into CATSRGGSYNEQFF. Using reference TRBV15 and TRBJ2-1 for the parts outside the CDR3, the full variable domain is DAMVIQNPRYQVTQFGKPVTLSCSQTLNHNVMYWYQQKSSQAPKLLFHYYDKDFNNEADTPDNFQSRRPNTSFCFLDIRSPGLGDTAMYLCATSRGGSYNEQFFGPGTRLTVL.